The T cell receptor (beta chain) described here comes from a study of blood T cell repertoires in COVID-19. Across the study: Acute and convalescent COVID-19 samples came from the United States, Italy and Spain. The analysed material was cDNA or gDNA that came from T cells, B-cell-depleted T cells, or PBMCs.

In the original analysis: Reference gene primer amplification gave estimated nucleated cell counts. Profiled with immunoSEQ multiplex PCR; TCRdb holds only in-frame clones, not every one. Clone size and V and J calls were adopted from that table, with D and trimming inferred from the DNA. In the table there are a few hundred thousand clones, around nine tenths of which are singletons. Trimming stripped 8 bases from V and 5 bases from J, with 12 bases between. Germline V gives CDR1 SNHLY, CDR2 FYNNEI. This CDR3 comprises 13 residues. The specimen sequenced was peripheral blood. This clonotype was obtained from a woman between 65 and 79 years old with active or convalescent COVID-19. J is TRBJ1-4 and V is TRBV2; no firm D call. DNA for the CDR3: TGTGCCAGCTACCGGGGAGGCAATGAAAAACTGTTTTTT. Translating gives CASYRGGNEKLFF.